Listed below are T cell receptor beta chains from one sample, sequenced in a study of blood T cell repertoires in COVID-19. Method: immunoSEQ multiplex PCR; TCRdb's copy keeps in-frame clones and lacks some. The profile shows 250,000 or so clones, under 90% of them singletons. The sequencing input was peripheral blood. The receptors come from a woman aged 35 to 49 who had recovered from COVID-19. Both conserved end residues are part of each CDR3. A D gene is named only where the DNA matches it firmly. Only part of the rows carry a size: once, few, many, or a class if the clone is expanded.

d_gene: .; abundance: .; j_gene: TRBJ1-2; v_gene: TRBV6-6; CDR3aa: CASSFSGGSVGYTF; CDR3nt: TGTGCCAGCAGCTTCTCGGGGGGAAGCGTGGGCTACACCTTC
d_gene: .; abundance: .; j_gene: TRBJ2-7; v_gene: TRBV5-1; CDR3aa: CASSWGQGSLDYEQYF; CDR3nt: TGCGCCAGCAGCTGGGGACAAGGAAGCTTAGACTACGAGCAGTACTTC
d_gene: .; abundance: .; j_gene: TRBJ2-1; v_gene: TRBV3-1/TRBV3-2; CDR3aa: CASSQDIQGGVHEQFF; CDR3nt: TGTGCCAGCAGCCAAGATATACAGGGAGGGGTCCATGAGCAGTTCTTC
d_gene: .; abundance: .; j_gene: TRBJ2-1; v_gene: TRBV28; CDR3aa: CASSLRGQAYNEQFF; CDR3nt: TGTGCCAGCAGTTTACGCGGTCAAGCCTACAATGAGCAGTTCTTC
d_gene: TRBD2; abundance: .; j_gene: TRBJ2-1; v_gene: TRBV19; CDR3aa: CASSGREAEFF; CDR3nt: TGTGCCAGTAGTGGCCGGGAGGCTGAGTTCTTC
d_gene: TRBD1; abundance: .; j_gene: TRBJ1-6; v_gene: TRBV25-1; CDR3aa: CASSEGTEYNSPLHF; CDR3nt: TGTGCCAGCAGTGAAGGGACAGAATATAATTCACCCCTCCACTTT
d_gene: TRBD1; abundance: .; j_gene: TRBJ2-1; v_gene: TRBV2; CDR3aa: CASRGQADEQFF; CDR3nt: TGTGCCAGCAGGGGACAGGCGGATGAGCAGTTCTTC
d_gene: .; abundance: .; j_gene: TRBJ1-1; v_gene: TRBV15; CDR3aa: CATSREGQPNTEAFF; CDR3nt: TGTGCCACCAGCAGAGAGGGGCAGCCCAACACTGAAGCTTTCTTT
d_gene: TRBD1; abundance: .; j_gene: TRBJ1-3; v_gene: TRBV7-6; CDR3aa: CASSVTGPGDTIYF; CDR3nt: TGTGCCAGCAGCGTGACAGGGCCCGGGGACACCATATATTTT
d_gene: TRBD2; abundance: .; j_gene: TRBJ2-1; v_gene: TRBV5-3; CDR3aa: CARWGQAQGLAGINEQFF; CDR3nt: TGTGCCAGATGGGGGCAGGCGCAGGGACTAGCGGGAATCAATGAGCAGTTCTTC
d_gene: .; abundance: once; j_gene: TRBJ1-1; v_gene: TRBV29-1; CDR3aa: CSVRQYENTEAFF; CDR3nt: TGCAGCGTCCGACAGTACGAGAACACTGAAGCTTTCTTT
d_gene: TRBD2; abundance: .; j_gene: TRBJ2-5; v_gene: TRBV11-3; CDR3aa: CASSRTSGAQETQYF; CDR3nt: TGTGCCAGCAGCCGGACTAGCGGCGCACAAGAGACCCAGTACTTC
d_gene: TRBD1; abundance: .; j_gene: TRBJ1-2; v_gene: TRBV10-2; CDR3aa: CASSGGQGDGYTF; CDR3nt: TGCGCCAGCAGTGGAGGGCAGGGGGATGGCTACACCTTC
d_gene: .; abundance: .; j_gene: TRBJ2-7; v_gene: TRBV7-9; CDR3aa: CASRHEGPYEQYF; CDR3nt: TGTGCCAGCAGGCATGAGGGTCCCTACGAGCAGTACTTC
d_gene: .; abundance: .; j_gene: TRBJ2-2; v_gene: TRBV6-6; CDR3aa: CASSYGGTNTGELFF; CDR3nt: TGTGCCAGCAGTTACGGGGGGACGAACACCGGGGAGCTGTTTTTT
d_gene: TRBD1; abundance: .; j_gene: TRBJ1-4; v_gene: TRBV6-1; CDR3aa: CASREGAGQGNEKLFF; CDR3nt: TGTGCCAGCAGGGAAGGAGCCGGACAGGGGAATGAAAAACTGTTTTTT
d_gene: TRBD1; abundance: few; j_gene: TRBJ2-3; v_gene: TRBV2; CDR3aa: CASSENPGTAGSTGFADTQYF; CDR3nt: TGTGCCAGCAGTGAAAACCCCGGGACGGCAGGTTCGACAGGGTTCGCAGATACGCAGTATTTT
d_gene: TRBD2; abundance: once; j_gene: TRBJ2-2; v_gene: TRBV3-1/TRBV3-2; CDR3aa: CASSQVPAGVNGELFF; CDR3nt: TGTGCCAGCAGCCAAGTTCCAGCGGGAGTAAACGGGGAGCTGTTTTTT
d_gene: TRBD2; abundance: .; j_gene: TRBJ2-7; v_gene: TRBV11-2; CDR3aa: CASSDPSGAGEEQYF; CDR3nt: TGTGCCAGCAGCGACCCTAGCGGTGCGGGGGAAGAGCAGTACTTC
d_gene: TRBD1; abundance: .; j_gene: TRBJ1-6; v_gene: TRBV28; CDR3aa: CARGTGKDSPLHF; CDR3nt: TGTGCCCGTGGGACAGGGAAGGATTCACCCCTCCACTTT
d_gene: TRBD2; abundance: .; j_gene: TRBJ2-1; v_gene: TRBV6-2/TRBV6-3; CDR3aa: CASSYGGSSYNEQFF; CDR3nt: TGTGCCAGCAGTTACGGCGGGAGCTCCTACAATGAGCAGTTCTTC
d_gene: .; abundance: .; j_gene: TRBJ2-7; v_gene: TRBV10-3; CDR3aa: CAISERVGAGATYEQYF; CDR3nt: TGTGCCATCAGTGAGAGGGTGGGGGCAGGGGCTACTTACGAGCAGTACTTC
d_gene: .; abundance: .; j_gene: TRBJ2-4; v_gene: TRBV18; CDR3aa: CASSLDSLAKNIQYF; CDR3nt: TGTGCCAGCTCCCTGGACAGTTTAGCCAAAAACATTCAGTACTTC
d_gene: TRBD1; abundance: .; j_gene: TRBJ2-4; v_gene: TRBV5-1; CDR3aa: CASSTGTGRPDIQYF; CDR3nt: TGCGCCAGCAGCACCGGGACAGGACGCCCGGACATTCAGTACTTC
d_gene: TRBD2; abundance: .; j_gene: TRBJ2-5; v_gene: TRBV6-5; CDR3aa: CASTGRAWETQYF; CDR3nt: TGTGCCAGCACCGGGAGGGCCTGGGAGACCCAGTACTTC
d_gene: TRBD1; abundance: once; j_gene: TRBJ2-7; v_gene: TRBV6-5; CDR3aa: CASSWGQGNYEQYF; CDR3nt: TGTGCCAGCAGTTGGGGACAGGGAAACTACGAGCAGTACTTC
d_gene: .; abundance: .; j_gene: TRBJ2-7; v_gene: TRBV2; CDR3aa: CASSALGGAISYEQYF; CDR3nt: TGTGCCAGCAGTGCCCTAGGGGGGGCGATCTCCTACGAGCAGTACTTC
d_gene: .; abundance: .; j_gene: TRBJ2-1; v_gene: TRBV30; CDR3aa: CAWTSGLEVNEQFF; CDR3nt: TGTGCCTGGACTTCCGGTCTCGAAGTCAATGAGCAGTTCTTC
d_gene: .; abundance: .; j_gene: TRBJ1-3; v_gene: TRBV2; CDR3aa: CASSGEGNSGNTIYF; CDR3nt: TGTGCCAGCAGTGGGGAGGGAAACTCTGGAAACACCATATATTTT
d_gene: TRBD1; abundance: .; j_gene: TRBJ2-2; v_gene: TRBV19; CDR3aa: CASSIGTPGGKDTGELFF; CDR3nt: TGTGCCAGTAGTATAGGCACCCCAGGGGGAAAGGACACCGGGGAGCTGTTTTTT
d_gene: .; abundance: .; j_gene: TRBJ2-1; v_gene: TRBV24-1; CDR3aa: CATSRLADNEQFF; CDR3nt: TGTGCCACCAGTCGGTTAGCGGACAATGAGCAGTTCTTC
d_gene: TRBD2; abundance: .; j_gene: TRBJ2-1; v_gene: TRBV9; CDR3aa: CASSKLADFYNEQFF; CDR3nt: TGTGCCAGCAGCAAGCTAGCGGACTTCTACAATGAGCAGTTCTTC
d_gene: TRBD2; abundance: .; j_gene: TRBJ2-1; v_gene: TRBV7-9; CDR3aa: CASSPAGATYNEQFF; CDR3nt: TGTGCCAGCAGCCCAGCGGGGGCTACCTACAATGAGCAGTTCTTC
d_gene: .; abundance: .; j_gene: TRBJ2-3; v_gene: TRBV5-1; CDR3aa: CASSLAPTGSDTQYF; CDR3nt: TGCGCCAGCAGCTTGGCGCCCACAGGTTCAGATACGCAGTATTTT
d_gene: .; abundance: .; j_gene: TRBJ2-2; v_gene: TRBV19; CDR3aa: CASSIEEGTGELFF; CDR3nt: TGTGCCAGTAGTATAGAGGAGGGGACCGGGGAGCTGTTTTTT
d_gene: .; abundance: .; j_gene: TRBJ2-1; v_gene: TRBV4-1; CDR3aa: CASSRSGSYNEQFF; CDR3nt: TGCGCCAGCAGCCGGAGCGGGTCCTACAATGAGCAGTTCTTC
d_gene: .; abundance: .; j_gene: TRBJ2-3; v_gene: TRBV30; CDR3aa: CAWSVLADTQYF; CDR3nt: TGTGCCTGGAGTGTACTTGCAGATACGCAGTATTTT
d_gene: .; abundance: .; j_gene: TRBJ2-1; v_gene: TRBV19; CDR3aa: CASSKTTRGDEQFF; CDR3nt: TGTGCCAGTAGTAAAACCACCAGGGGGGATGAGCAGTTCTTC
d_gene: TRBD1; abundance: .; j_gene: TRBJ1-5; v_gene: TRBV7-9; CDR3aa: CASSLGTGTQPQHF; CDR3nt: TGTGCCAGCAGCTTGGGGACAGGGACTCAGCCCCAGCATTTT
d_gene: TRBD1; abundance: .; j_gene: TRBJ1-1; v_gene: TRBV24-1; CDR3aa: CATSDSRQGDTEAFF; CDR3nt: TGTGCCACCAGTGATTCGCGACAGGGCGACACTGAAGCTTTCTTT
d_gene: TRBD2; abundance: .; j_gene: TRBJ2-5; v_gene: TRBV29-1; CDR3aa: CSVEGGSSGSGQETQYF; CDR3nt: TGCAGCGTTGAAGGAGGGTCTAGCGGGAGTGGCCAAGAGACCCAGTACTTC
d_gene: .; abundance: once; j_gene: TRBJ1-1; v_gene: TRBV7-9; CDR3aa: CASSLQGSRTEAFF; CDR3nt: TGTGCCAGCAGCTTACAGGGGTCGAGGACTGAAGCTTTCTTT
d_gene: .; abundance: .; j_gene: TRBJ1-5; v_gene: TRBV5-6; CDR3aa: CASSLYRKGNQPQHF; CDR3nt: TGTGCCAGCAGCTTGTACAGAAAGGGCAATCAGCCCCAGCATTTT
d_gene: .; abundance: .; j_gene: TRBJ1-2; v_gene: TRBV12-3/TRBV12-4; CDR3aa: CASSSRTEGYTF; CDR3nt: TGTGCCAGCAGCTCCCGGACAGAAGGCTACACCTTC
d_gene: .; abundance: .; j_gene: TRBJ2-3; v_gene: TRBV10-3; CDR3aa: CAISDQRSTDTQYF; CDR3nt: TGTGCCATCAGTGACCAGCGGAGCACAGATACGCAGTATTTT
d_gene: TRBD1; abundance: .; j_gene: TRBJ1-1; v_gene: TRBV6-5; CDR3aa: CATKGAWNTEAFF; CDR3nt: TGTGCCACCAAGGGGGCCTGGAACACTGAAGCTTTCTTT
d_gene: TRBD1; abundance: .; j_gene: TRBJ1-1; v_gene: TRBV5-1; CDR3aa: CASTGTANTEAFF; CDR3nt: TGCGCCAGCACCGGGACAGCGAACACTGAAGCTTTCTTT